A selection of T cell receptor beta chains follows, all from one sample in a study of blood T cell repertoires in COVID-19. TCRdb's copy holds only in-frame clones and misses some; the assay was immunoSEQ multiplex PCR. The sample lists fewer than 250,000 clones; approximately 84% were seen once. Sequenced input: peripheral blood. The receptors derive from a woman older than 75 with acute or convalescent COVID-19. The CDR3 runs from the conserved cysteine through the conserved F or W. A D gene is named only where the DNA matches it firmly. For some rows the clone size is stated as once, few or many, or as a class when expanded; others skip it.

abundance,v_gene,d_gene,j_gene,CDR3nt,CDR3aa
.,TRBV2,.,TRBJ1-2,TGTGCCAGCAGTTCAAGCATCGTAATAGAGGGAGGCTACACCTTC,CASSSSIVIEGGYTF
.,TRBV30,.,TRBJ1-2,TGTGCCTGCTATGCAAAGGACAGCTATGGCTACACCTTC,CACYAKDSYGYTF
.,TRBV25-1,TRBD1,TRBJ1-2,TGTGCCAGCAGTGCAAACTCCGGGACAGGGCATTACGGCTACACCTTC,CASSANSGTGHYGYTF
.,TRBV4-3,.,TRBJ1-2,TGCGCCAGCAGCCAGATGCCCCCCTGGCCCTATGGCTACACCTTC,CASSQMPPWPYGYTF
.,TRBV15,TRBD2,TRBJ2-2,TGTGCCACCAGCAGAGATGTCGATAGCGGGAGGGCCGGGGAGCTGTTTTTT,CATSRDVDSGRAGELFF
.,TRBV2,.,TRBJ1-1,TGTGCCAGCAGTGAAGGGACAGAATACACTGAAGCTTTCTTT,CASSEGTEYTEAFF
.,TRBV6-5,TRBD1,TRBJ1-2,TGTGCCAGCAGTTACAGAACAGGGGGAGGACATGGCTACACCTTC,CASSYRTGGGHGYTF
.,TRBV19,TRBD1,TRBJ2-7,TGTGCCAGTAGATCCGGACAGGGCCCTACCGGGCAGTACTTC,CASRSGQGPTGQYF
.,TRBV7-2,TRBD2,TRBJ2-2,TGTGCCAGCAGCGGGGAGGGCGGCGGGGAGCTGTTTTTT,CASSGEGGGELFF
.,TRBV27,.,TRBJ2-6,TGTGCCAGCAGTTTACTACAGGGTTCAGGCTCTGGGGCCAACGTCCTGACTTTC,CASSLLQGSGSGANVLTF
.,TRBV27,TRBD1,TRBJ1-1,TGTGCCAGCACGACAGGGATAGGTGAAGCTTTCTTT,CASTTGIGEAFF
.,TRBV7-2,TRBD2,TRBJ2-5,TGTGCCAGCAGCTTATTGACTAGCGGGGGGATGAACCAAGAGACCCAGTACTTC,CASSLLTSGGMNQETQYF
.,TRBV7-3,TRBD2,TRBJ2-3,TGTGCCAGCAGCTTAACCCCGGGGGGGACTAGCGGCTTTACTAGCACAGATACGCAGTATTTT,CASSLTPGGTSGFTSTDTQYF
.,TRBV5-4,TRBD1,TRBJ2-5,TGTGCCAGCAGCCTCGTGGTGGGGACAGGGGGCGGGGAGACCCAGTACTTC,CASSLVVGTGGGETQYF
.,TRBV9,TRBD1,TRBJ2-3,TGTGCCAGCAGCGTTACAGGGGGCAGAGATACGCAGTATTTT,CASSVTGGRDTQYF
.,TRBV5-4,TRBD1,TRBJ2-2,TGTGCCAGCAGCCCCCCAGGGACAGGGGAAAGCGGGGAGCTGTTTTTT,CASSPPGTGESGELFF
few,TRBV19,.,TRBJ1-5,TGTGCCAGTAGGGAACAGGGAAATCAGCCCCAGCATTTT,CASREQGNQPQHF
.,TRBV19,.,TRBJ1-2,TGTGCCAGTAGTATTACTCATCAGACAGGCTACACCTTC,CASSITHQTGYTF
.,TRBV5-8,TRBD1,TRBJ2-2,TGTGCCAGCAGCTTGGACAGGGGGGCCGGGGAGCTGTTTTTT,CASSLDRGAGELFF
.,TRBV18,.,TRBJ2-7,TGTGCCAGCTCACCAAACGGCAGGCCCTACGAGCAGTACTTC,CASSPNGRPYEQYF
few,TRBV18,.,TRBJ2-5,TGTGCCAGCTCAATGGGACACCGAGGAGAGACCCAGTACTTC,CASSMGHRGETQYF
.,TRBV14,TRBD1,TRBJ1-3,TGTGCCAGCAGCCAAAACGGACAGGGGCCCGGAAACACCATATATTTT,CASSQNGQGPGNTIYF
.,TRBV7-6,TRBD1,TRBJ2-1,TGTGCCAGCAGCTTAGTGACAGGGGGCAATGAGCAGTTCTTC,CASSLVTGGNEQFF
.,TRBV28,.,TRBJ2-3,TGTGCCAGCAAAACAGGATCCACAGATACGCAGTATTTT,CASKTGSTDTQYF
.,TRBV13,.,TRBJ2-7,TGTGCCAGCAGCCTAACGGTGGCGGCGGATTCCTACGAGCAGTACTTC,CASSLTVAADSYEQYF
.,TRBV7-7,TRBD1,TRBJ2-2,TGTGCCAGCAGTCACAGGGGGTTGAACACCGGGGAGCTGTTTTTT,CASSHRGLNTGELFF
.,TRBV7-3,.,TRBJ2-7,TGTGCCAGCAGCTTTATTCATGTGGCGGGGAGCGAGCAGTACTTC,CASSFIHVAGSEQYF
few,TRBV12-3/TRBV12-4,TRBD1,TRBJ2-1,TGTGCCAGCAGCCGGGACAGGGGGCACGAGCAGTTCTTC,CASSRDRGHEQFF
.,TRBV6-6,.,TRBJ1-1,TGTGCCAGCAGAGACCCAGGCCTGAACACTGAAGCTTTCTTT,CASRDPGLNTEAFF
once,TRBV28,TRBD2,TRBJ2-7,TGTGCCAGCAGTTTATACAGCGGACTAGCGGGCCGAACCTACGAGCAGTACTTC,CASSLYSGLAGRTYEQYF
.,TRBV19,.,TRBJ1-5,TGTGCCAGTAGTAGAGGCGGGCAGGTGATTTATAGCAATCAGCCCCAGCATTTT,CASSRGGQVIYSNQPQHF